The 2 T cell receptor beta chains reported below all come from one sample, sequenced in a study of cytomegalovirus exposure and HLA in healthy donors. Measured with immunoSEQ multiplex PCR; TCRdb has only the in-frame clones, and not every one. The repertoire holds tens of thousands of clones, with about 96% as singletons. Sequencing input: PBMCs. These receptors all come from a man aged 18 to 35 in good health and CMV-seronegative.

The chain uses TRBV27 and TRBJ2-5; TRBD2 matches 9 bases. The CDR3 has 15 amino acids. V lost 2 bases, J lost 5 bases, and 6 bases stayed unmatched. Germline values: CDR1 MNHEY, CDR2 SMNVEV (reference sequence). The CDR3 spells CASSLPSGRRETQYF. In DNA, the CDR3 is TGTGCCAGCAGTTTACCAAGCGGGAGGAGGGAGACCCAGTACTTC.

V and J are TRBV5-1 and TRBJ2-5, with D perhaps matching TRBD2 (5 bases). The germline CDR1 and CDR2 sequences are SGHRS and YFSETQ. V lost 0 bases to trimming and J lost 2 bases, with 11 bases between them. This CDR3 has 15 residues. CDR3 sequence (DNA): TGCGCCAGCAGCTTGGCCGGGGTAATTCAAGAGACCCAGTACTTC. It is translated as CASSLAGVIQETQYF.